One and the same sample provided the 20 T cell receptor beta chains below, sequenced in a study of graft-versus-host responses after intestinal transplantation. Sequenced by immunoSEQ multiplex PCR; TCRdb stores in-frame clones only, minus some. The data show tens of thousands of clones, with about 89% seen just once and 5% to 7% held by the top ten. Source: PBMCs, taken 650 to 670 days after intestinal transplant. All receptors come from a human patient who received an intestinal transplant, so some T cells may come from the graft donor.

V is TRBV27 and J is TRBJ1-6; 7 bases agree with TRBD1. The V gene's germline CDR1 is MNHEY and CDR2 SMNVEV (reference sequence). The CDR3 length is 14 residues. Trimming removed 2 bases from V and 8 bases from J; junction bases left unmatched: 3. CDR3 protein: CASSLDRAHSPLHF. CDR3 nucleotides: TGTGCCAGCAGTTTAGACAGGGCCCATTCACCCCTCCACTTT.

The rearrangement links TRBV6-6 to TRBJ1-6; a weak D match, TRBD1 (5 bases). Germline V gene data show CDR1 as MNHNY and CDR2 as SVGAGI (reference sequence). This CDR3 region has 15 residues. Trimming removed 7 bases from V and 7 bases from J, with 17 bases in between. DNA for the CDR3: TGTGCCAGCACTATCTCGCAGGGCTGGAATTCACCCCTCCACTTT. It is translated as CASTISQGWNSPLHF.

This rearrangement joins TRBV6-1 to TRBJ1-3; 7 bases map to TRBD1. CDR1 is MNHNS, CDR2 SASEGT, per germline. Losses at the gene ends were 9 bases for V and 2 bases for J; bases not matched to a gene: 4. CDR3 length: 13 amino acids. CDR3 region: CASRQGPGNTIYF. As DNA, the CDR3 is TGTGCCAGTAGACAGGGACCTGGAAACACCATATATTTT.

The chain employs TRBV6-1 and TRBJ1-6; possible D gene TRBD1, 6 bases. Trimming pared 11 bases from V and 7 bases from J, leaving 18 bases between. Germline V gene sequence: CDR1 MNHNS, CDR2 SASEGT. The CDR3 spans 14 residues. CDR3 region: CAGQWRRANSPLHF. The CDR3 coding sequence is TGTGCCGGACAGTGGCGCAGGGCAAATTCACCCCTCCACTTT.

The rearrangement joins TRBV19 to TRBJ1-6; no clear D gene. Germline V gene data show CDR1 as LNHDA and CDR2 as SQIVND (reference sequence). The length of the CDR3 is 13 residues. The V end was cut by 3 bases, the J end by 8 bases, with 8 bases between. CDR3 nucleotide sequence: TGTGCCAGTAGTATTCGGCCCGATTCACCCCTCCACTTT. Translation: CASSIRPDSPLHF.

Here the CDR3 DNA reads TGTGCCAGTCGGACGGACTCTGGGGCCAACGTCCTGACTTTC. Translating it yields CASRTDSGANVLTF. The chain uses TRBV2 and TRBJ2-6, with D unresolved. The germline V gene has CDR1 SNHLY and CDR2 FYNNEI. This CDR3 contains 14 residues. V was trimmed by 9 bases and J by 0 bases, leaving 9 bases between them.

The V call is TRBV4-1, the J call TRBJ2-7; D gene uncertain. V gave up 4 bases and J gave up 0 bases, with 16 bases separating them. The CDR3 runs 16 residues. Germline loops: CDR1 MGHRA, CDR2 YSYEKL. The CDR3 DNA follows: TGCGCCAGCAGCCCCAATCCGACATCCAGCTCCTACGAGCAGTACTTC. It yields the protein CASSPNPTSSSYEQYF.

J is TRBJ1-2 and V is TRBV19; TRBD1 is a possible D gene (5 bases). V was clipped by 5 bases and J by 0 bases, with 10 bases between them. The CDR3 covers 14 residues. Germline V gives CDR1 LNHDA, CDR2 SQIVND (reference sequence). This chain's CDR3 is CASSVTRANYGYTF. In nucleotides, the CDR3 is TGTGCCAGTAGTGTCACCAGGGCTAACTATGGCTACACCTTC.

This clone was detected only once. This chain connects TRBV19 to TRBJ1-2, with D possibly matching TRBD1 (6 bases). With 4 bases removed from V and 5 bases from J, the gap between germline ends came to 11 bases. Looked up from germline, CDR1 is LNHDA and CDR2 is SQIVND (reference sequence). CDR3 length: 13 amino acids. The CDR3 spells CASSRTARYGYTF. The CDR3 DNA sequence: TGTGCCAGTAGTAGGACAGCTAGATATGGCTACACCTTC.

This clone occurred a few times. V gene TRBV30 combines with J gene TRBJ2-3; 8 bases are a match to TRBD1. V shed 8 bases, J shed 4 bases, and the junction held 5 bases outside the gene matches. Germline V gene lookup returns CDR1 GTSNPN and CDR2 SVGIG (reference sequence). This CDR3 contains 12 residues. The CDR3 region has the DNA TGTGCCCTGGACAGGGTGGCAGATACGCAGTATTTT. This sequence encodes CALDRVADTQYF.

The chain combines TRBV6-5 with TRBJ1-1; unclear D gene. Germline CDR1 MNHEY, CDR2 SVGAGI. This CDR3 contains 16 residues. V was pared by 4 bases and J by 2 bases, with 17 bases between. Here the CDR3 DNA reads TGTGCCAGCAGTTCCCTACCGACGGATCTAAACACTGAAGCTTTCTTT. It translates to CASSSLPTDLNTEAFF.

The genes are TRBV5-1 and TRBJ2-5; a possible D gene is TRBD2 (5 bases). The V gene lost 0 bases and the J gene lost 13 bases, with 19 bases spanning the gap. The CDR3 spans 14 residues. Germline values: CDR1 SGHRS, CDR2 YFSETQ. As DNA, the CDR3 is TGCGCCAGCAGCTTGGGACTAAGGCTCCAATTTCGGTACTTC. It yields the protein CASSLGLRLQFRYF. Full variable domain (remainder filled in from reference TRBV5-1 and TRBJ2-5): KAGVTQTPRYLIKTRGQQVTLSCSPISGHRSVSWYQQTPGQGLQFLFEYFSETQRNKGNFPGRFSGRQFSNSRSEMNVSTLELGDSALYLCASSLGLRLQFRYFGPGTRLLVL.

V usage is TRBV27 and J usage is TRBJ2-1; D tentatively reads TRBD1 or TRBD2 (5 bases each). Looked up from germline, CDR1 is MNHEY and CDR2 is SMNVEV (reference sequence). This CDR3 contains 14 residues. The V end lost 7 bases, the J end lost 0 bases, and 10 bases lay between the germline ends. CDR3 sequence (DNA): TGTGCCAGCAACCCAGGGAGCTCCTACAATGAGCAGTTCTTC. This gives the protein CASNPGSSYNEQFF.

The V and J genes are TRBV18 and TRBJ1-2; tentatively, D is TRBD1 (5 bases). CDR1 is KGHSH, CDR2 LQKENI, per germline. This CDR3 spans 12 amino acids. Between the trimmed V and J ends, which lost 6 bases and 8 bases, there was a span of 13 bases. In DNA form, the CDR3 reads TGTGCCAGCTCCCGGGACGATTACGGCTACACCTTC. This encodes CASSRDDYGYTF.

This clone was observed a few times. This chain connects TRBV29-1 to TRBJ1-1; maybe TRBD1 (5 bases). The germline V gene encodes CDR1 SQVTM and CDR2 ANQGSEA. V was trimmed by 4 bases and J by 11 bases, leaving 11 bases between them. The length of the CDR3 is 10 residues. The CDR3 protein is CSVAGREAFF. Written as DNA, the CDR3 is TGCAGCGTTGCAGGGAGAGAGGCTTTCTTT.

The chain uses TRBV4-1 and TRBJ2-6; D may be TRBD1 (5 bases). Trimming stripped 7 bases from V and 4 bases from J, with 17 bases between. The CDR3 runs to 16 residues. CDR1 MGHRA and CDR2 YSYEKL come from the germline V gene. CDR3 DNA sequence: TGCGCCAGCACCCGTCAAGGCAGGGCCGGGGCCAACGTCCTGACTTTC. Protein product: CASTRQGRAGANVLTF.

This clone showed up just a few times. The CDR3 is CASSWGTEGYTF. The CDR3 DNA reads as TGTGCCAGCAGCTGGGGGACCGAAGGCTACACCTTC. The V gene is TRBV7-9, the J gene TRBJ1-2; a possible D gene is TRBD1 (5 bases). Per germline, CDR1 SEHNR and CDR2 FQNEAQ (reference sequence). V lost 4 bases and J lost 8, with 11 bases in between. CDR3 size: 12 residues. The variable domain in full, with the rest retrieved from reference TRBV7-9 and TRBJ1-2, is DTGVSQNPRHKITKRGQNVTFRCDPISEHNRLYWYRQTLGQGPEFLTYFQNEAQLEKSRLLSDRFSAERPKGSFSTLEIQRTEQGDSAMYLCASSWGTEGYTFGSGTRLTVV.

This rearrangement joins TRBV7-8 to TRBJ2-5, with a weak D call TRBD2 (5 bases). V shed 7 bases and J shed 1 base, with 13 bases lying between them. The CDR3 is 14 amino acids. Germline CDR1 and CDR2: SGHVS and FQNEAQ. The CDR3 sequence: CASTPRRTQETQYF. CDR3 in DNA: TGTGCCAGCACCCCAAGGAGGACCCAAGAGACCCAGTACTTC.

The rearrangement uses TRBV30 and TRBJ1-1; D is uncertain. The V gene's germline CDR1 is GTSNPN and CDR2 SVGIG (reference sequence). V gave up 5 bases and J gave up 7 bases, with 14 bases separating them. The CDR3 totals 12 residues. In nucleotides, the CDR3 is TGTGCCTGGGAGGAGGGCTCTCTTGAAGCTTTCTTT. It specifies CAWEEGSLEAFF.

The J gene is TRBJ2-5, the V gene TRBV9; D not resolved. Per the germline V gene, CDR1 is SGDLS and CDR2 is YYNGEE. The CDR3 loop spans 14 amino acids. V lost 0 bases, J lost 5 bases, and 11 bases lay in between. The CDR3 here is CASSVEQLPETQYF. The CDR3 nucleotides are TGTGCCAGCAGCGTAGAACAGTTGCCCGAGACCCAGTACTTC. The entire variable domain, with the rest obtained from reference TRBV9 and TRBJ2-5, is as follows: DSGVTQTPKHLITATGQRVTLRCSPRSGDLSVYWYQQSLDQGLQFLIQYYNGEERAKGNILERFSAQQFPDLHSELNLSSLELGDSALYFCASSVEQLPETQYFGPGTRLLVL.